Each of the 9 T cell receptor beta chains below was sequenced from the same sample in a study of beta chain features in type 1 diabetes. The investigators reverse transcribed all of the isolated RNA, so they sequenced expressed TCRB transcripts. Libraries were prepared by immunoSEQ multiplex PCR; TCRdb keeps only in-frame clonotypes and omits some of them. The sample includes under 200,000 clones, 7.5% to 9.5% of them seen just once. Sample: central memory CD4+ T cells from blood. The receptors were gathered from a woman younger than 35 in good health.

The chain carries TRBV15 and TRBJ2-5; 9 nucleotides align to TRBD1. V lost 6 bases, J lost 5 bases, and 7 bases stayed unmatched. This CDR3 spans 14 amino acids. CDR1 and CDR2 (germline): LNHNV, YYDKDF (reference sequence). CDR3 in amino acids: CATSTRDRDETQYF. CDR3 sequence (DNA): TGTGCCACCAGTACCCGGGACAGGGATGAGACCCAGTACTTC.

This clone appeared many times. The gene calls are TRBV7-2 and TRBJ2-3, with a weak D call TRBD1 (5 bases). The germline V gene encodes CDR1 SGHTA and CDR2 FQGNSA. CDR3 length: 16 residues. V was trimmed by 0 bases and J by 4 bases, leaving 14 bases between them. The CDR3 here is CASSLAPKSGPDTQYF. CDR3 nucleotide sequence: TGTGCCAGCAGCTTAGCTCCTAAGTCAGGGCCAGATACGCAGTATTTT.

This clone was seen more than once but under ten times. The V gene is TRBV4-3, the J gene TRBJ1-2; no clear D gene. This CDR3 is 14 amino acids long. The germline CDR1 and CDR2 sequences are LGHNA and YSLEER. V was cut by 0 bases and J by 2 bases, with 7 bases left in between. CDR3 sequence reads: CASSQETGNYGYTF. The CDR3 DNA is TGCGCCAGCAGCCAAGAGACGGGAAACTATGGCTACACCTTC.

The CDR3 spells CASSSRPRGPDTDTQYF. CDR3 DNA sequence: TGTGCCAGCAGCTCCCGTCCCAGGGGGCCGGACACAGATACGCAGTATTTT. The chain joins TRBV11-2 to TRBJ2-3; 8 bases fit TRBD1. CDR1 SGHAT and CDR2 FQNNGV come from the germline V gene. Trimming took 4 bases from V and 2 from J; bases not matched to a gene: 11. The CDR3 extends over 17 amino acids.

The chain couples TRBV9 to TRBJ2-1, with 12 bases identical to TRBD2. The length of the CDR3 is 15 residues. V was pared by 4 bases and J by 5 bases, with 4 bases of the junction left unmatched. Germline values: CDR1 SGDLS, CDR2 YYNGEE. The CDR3 DNA follows: TGTGCCAGCAGCCCCGGGACTAGCGGGCACAATGAGCAGTTCTTC. Translated: CASSPGTSGHNEQFF.

About this clone itself: Its ends do not fully match the called genes, so a read error is possible. The chain is built from TRBV11-2 and TRBJ1-6; the match to TRBD1 covers 8 bases. CDR1 SGHAT and CDR2 FQNNGV come from the germline V gene. The length of the CDR3 is 14 residues. The CDR3 sequence: CASSLDRGNSPLHF. The CDR3 coding sequence is TGTGCCAGCAGCCTAGACAGGGGAAATTCACCCCTCCACTTT.

The chain employs TRBV5-1 and TRBJ2-5; TRBD1 is a possible D gene (6 bases). TRBJ2-7 explains the end of the DNA better; the J call may be wrong. Germline V gene data show CDR1 as SGHRS and CDR2 as YFSETQ. The length of the CDR3 is 14 residues. Written as DNA, the CDR3 is TGCGCCAGCAGCTCCGCCGGGACAACCTACGAGCAGTACTTC. Protein sequence: CASSSAGTTYEQYF.

The sample holds a few counts of this clone. J is TRBJ2-7 and V is TRBV7-9; 9 nucleotides align to TRBD1. The CDR3 is made up of 15 amino acids. With 2 bases clipped from V and 3 bases from J, the junction kept 5 bases outside the gene matches. Germline-derived CDR1 and CDR2 are SEHNR and FQNEAQ (reference sequence). CDR3 sequence (DNA): TGTGCCAGCAGCTTATCGGGACAGGGAGACTACGAGCAGTACTTC. Protein: CASSLSGQGDYEQYF.

The sample holds a few counts of this clone. This sequence joins TRBV5-1 and TRBJ2-7; possibly TRBD2 for D (7 bases). This CDR3 contains 16 residues. The V end was cut by 0 bases, the J end by 0 bases, with 13 bases between. Germline V gives CDR1 SGHRS, CDR2 YFSETQ. CDR3 amino acids: CASSLGAGALSYEQYF. The DNA for the CDR3 is TGCGCCAGCAGCTTGGGGGCGGGGGCCCTCTCCTACGAGCAGTACTTC.